This record covers a single T cell receptor beta chain. The antigen it recognizes is unknown. One base away there is no much larger clone; base qualities are not given. This record comes from a study of control samples from healthy donors and cancer patients (dated by TCRdb to the early 2020s). Library preparation was by the immunoSEQ multiplex PCR assay. This immuneACCESS table, as held by TCRdb, lists in-frame sequences with V and J called but not all clones. Of the missing ones, under half trace to an unresolved V gene in checked studies; the others have no known cause. In all, the sample holds 40,000 to 55,000 clones, and 85% to 95% of those were seen once. Jointly, the top ten make up around 24% of the sample. From its cysteine to its phenylalanine, the CDR3 spans 16 amino acids. The retained sequence is limited to the CDR3, 48 bases, with the frame set at the first base. The germline V gene provides CDR1 MNHEY and CDR2 SVGEGT. V sheds 2 bases and J sheds 0 bases, leaving 12 bases between their ends.

The TCR was taken from a woman aged 45-59 years with head and neck cancer. The receptor chain draws on TRBV6-2 or TRBV6-3 and TRBJ2-3; the D gene is unclear. The sample taken for sequencing was PBMCs. The DNA sequence is given as TGTGCCAGCAGTTACGGTACGACAATTAGCACAGATACGCAGTATTTT. Its protein product is CASSYGTTISTDTQYF.